The present T cell receptor beta chain was sequenced within a study of glioma-infiltrating T cells. This clonotype was detected ten times or more. TCR alpha and beta CDR3 regions were amplified from RNA using iRepertoire nested multiplex PCR. Tissue mRNA or PBMC total RNA, 100-400 ng, went into one-step reverse transcription and amplification. TCRdb reanalysed the multiplex PCR reads using MiXCR and keeps one entry per CDR3 protein. The table shows about 140,000 distinct CDR3 sequences, with about two fifths occurring only once. The specimen was glioma tissue, nonneoplastic brain tissue, or PBMCs (not recorded which). The TCR was taken from a human donor with low-grade glioma or glioblastoma, undergoing nonglioma brain surgery, or in good health (not recorded which).

In DNA, the CDR3 is TGTGCCAGCAGTTTCATGGGACAGGGGGCCCACGAGCAGTACTTC. This sequence encodes CASSFMGQGAHEQYF. The chain carries TRBV28 and TRBJ2-7; TRBD1 aligns across 12 bases. The CDR3 spans 15 residues. The germline V gene encodes CDR1 MDHEN and CDR2 SYDVKM. Unmatched junction bases numbered 5, after V lost 3 bases and J lost 5 bases.